The 19 T cell receptor beta chains below were found in one sample sequenced in a study of identical twins. TCRdb reprocessed the 5' RACE reads with MiXCR, giving one entry per CDR3 protein. This table has 310,000 or so distinct CDR3 sequences, less than 9% appearing once. Another study also made use of these data, one on yellow fever vaccine responses in identical twins.

Specimen: memory (CD45RO+) T cells sorted from blood. The origin of the receptors is a woman between 18 and 30 years old in good health.

The chain couples TRBV5-1 to TRBJ2-1, with a possible D match to TRBD2 (5 bases). The V and J ends lost 6 bases and 6 bases respectively, with 13 bases between them. The CDR3 contains 13 residues. Germline V lookup: CDR1 SGHRS, CDR2 YFSETQ. CDR3 sequence: CASTGRGPNEQFF. Here the CDR3 DNA reads TGCGCCAGCACCGGCCGGGGTCCCAATGAGCAGTTCTTC.

The chain joins TRBV25-1 to TRBJ2-2, with no clear D. Trimming took 7 bases from V and 0 from J, leaving 6 bases between them. The germline CDR1 and CDR2 sequences are MGHDK and SYGVNS. CDR3 length: 13 amino acids. CDR3 bases: TGTGCCAGCAAAATGGCGAACACCGGGGAGCTGTTTTTT. It is translated as CASKMANTGELFF.

This clonotype was detected only a few times. The chain carries TRBV6-6 and TRBJ1-1; D remains ambiguous. V was shortened by 2 bases and J by 4 bases, with 8 bases between the two germline ends. This CDR3 is 13 amino acids long. Germline loops: CDR1 MNHNY, CDR2 SVGAGI (reference sequence). The CDR3 bases are TGTGCCAGCAGTTACGGATCTTTCACTGAAGCTTTCTTT. Its protein product is CASSYGSFTEAFF.

This clonotype was recorded at least ten times. The chain employs TRBV9 and TRBJ2-3; D is undetermined. V was trimmed by 0 bases and J by 4 bases, leaving 3 bases between them. CDR3 size: 12 residues. The germline CDR1 and CDR2 sequences are SGDLS and YYNGEE. In DNA form, the CDR3 reads TGTGCCAGCAGCGTAGTCGCAGATACGCAGTATTTT. Protein product: CASSVVADTQYF.

The table lists this clonotype with many counts. The V and J genes are TRBV9 and TRBJ2-3, with D unresolved. The CDR3 runs to 18 residues. Trimming removed 0 bases at V and 0 bases at J, with 17 bases between. Per germline, CDR1 SGDLS and CDR2 YYNGEE. The chain's CDR3 is CASSVGGVAALSTDTQYF. The DNA of the CDR3 is TGTGCCAGCAGCGTAGGTGGAGTAGCTGCCCTTAGCACAGATACGCAGTATTTT.

The table lists this clonotype with many counts. The chain is built from TRBV5-6 and TRBJ2-1, with 8 bases identical to TRBD1. This CDR3 has 16 residues. The germline V gene has CDR1 SGHDT and CDR2 YYEEEE. V lost 5 bases, J lost 3 bases, and 10 bases stayed unmatched. CDR3 amino acids: CASRPPGTGLYNEQFF. Written as DNA, the CDR3 is TGTGCCAGCAGACCACCCGGGACAGGACTCTACAATGAGCAGTTCTTC.

This clonotype was detected ten times or more. The chain combines TRBV11-1 with TRBJ2-1; 13 bases match TRBD2. In germline, CDR1 is SGHAT, CDR2 FQDESV (reference sequence). The junction had 14 bases not matched to a gene; V was cut back by 5 bases and J by 7 bases. CDR3 length: 18 amino acids. This CDR3 is CASSTRRSKGLAGNEQFF. Written as DNA, the CDR3 is TGTGCCAGCAGCACCCGACGGAGTAAGGGACTAGCGGGAAATGAGCAGTTCTTC.

This clonotype was detected ten times or more. The gene calls are TRBV29-1 and TRBJ2-3; 7 nucleotides align to TRBD1. The germline gives CDR1 SQVTM, CDR2 ANQGSEA. CDR3 size: 15 residues. The V gene end was trimmed by 6 bases and the J gene end by 1 base; junction bases not matched to a gene: 10. In DNA form, the CDR3 reads TGCAGCGTCAACCGTGGGGGACAGCGCACAGATACGCAGTATTTT. Translation: CSVNRGGQRTDTQYF.

This clonotype was observed a few times. The J gene is TRBJ2-1, the V gene TRBV20-1, with D possibly being TRBD2 (5 bases). The germline V and J ends were trimmed by 4 bases and 6 bases, with 10 bases remaining between them. This CDR3 has 12 amino acids. Looked up from germline, CDR1 is DFQATT and CDR2 is SNEGSKA (reference sequence). The CDR3 loop is CSANLASNEQFF. Here the CDR3 DNA reads TGCAGTGCTAATCTAGCCTCCAATGAGCAGTTCTTC.

This clonotype occurred a few times. V usage is TRBV25-1 and J usage is TRBJ1-5; the D is unclear. Germline V gene lookup returns CDR1 MGHDK and CDR2 SYGVNS. The CDR3 contains 14 residues. V was cut by 3 bases and J by 7 bases, with 13 bases left in between. The CDR3 is CASSDARQGQPQHF. As DNA, the CDR3 is TGTGCCAGCAGTGACGCCCGTCAAGGGCAGCCCCAGCATTTT. The full variable domain, in which reference TRBV25-1 and TRBJ1-5 provide the parts outside the CDR3, is EADIYQTPRYLVIGTGKKITLECSQTMGHDKMYWYQQDPGMELHLIHYSYGVNSTEKGDLSSESTVSRIRTEHFPLTLESARPSHTSQYLCASSDARQGQPQHFGDGTRLSIL.

The chain couples TRBV14 to TRBJ2-3; the D gene is possibly TRBD2 (6 bases). Deletions cut 5 bases from V and 2 bases from J, with 11 bases between. CDR1 and CDR2 (germline): SGHDN, FVKESK. The CDR3 is 14 amino acids. The CDR3 loop is CASSVAVSTDTQYF. CDR3 in DNA: TGTGCCAGCAGCGTAGCGGTGTCCACAGATACGCAGTATTTT.

The chain combines TRBV27 with TRBJ2-3; D is uncertain. Looked up from germline, CDR1 is MNHEY and CDR2 is SMNVEV (reference sequence). The length of the CDR3 is 18 residues. V lost 3 bases, J lost 0 bases, and 19 bases lay in between. In DNA form, the CDR3 reads TGTGCCAGCAGTTTCCGTCTAGGGTCAGGTACTAGCACAGATACGCAGTATTTT. Translation gives CASSFRLGSGTSTDTQYF.

This clonotype has more than one count but fewer than ten. V gene TRBV20-1 combines with J gene TRBJ2-7, with D tentatively TRBD2 (6 bases). Germline-derived CDR1 and CDR2 are DFQATT and SNEGSKA (reference sequence). V was cut by 5 bases and J by 5 bases, with 22 bases left in between. The CDR3 covers 15 residues. CDR3: CSAPKLPGGFDEQYF. The CDR3 nucleotides read TGCAGTGCTCCTAAACTCCCCGGGGGTTTCGACGAGCAGTACTTC.

This clonotype occurred many times. The genes are TRBV21-1 and TRBJ2-7. TRBV21-1 represents a pseudogene. The CDR3 sequence is 16 residues long. The CDR3 DNA reads TGTGCCAGCAGCCCCCGTTGTCGCCAAGAGACCTACGAGCAGTACTTC. Translated, it gives CASSPRCRQETYEQYF.

The rearrangement joins TRBV7-9 to TRBJ2-2; 8 bases are shared with TRBD2. CDR3 length: 17 residues. V shed 1 base and J 5 bases; nucleotides not matched to a gene: 9. From germline, CDR1 is SEHNR and CDR2 FQNEAQ (reference sequence). CDR3 nucleotide sequence: TGTGCCAGCAGCTTAGATTTTAGCGGGGACGTAACCGGGGAGCTGTTTTTT. Translating it yields CASSLDFSGDVTGELFF.

The V and J genes are TRBV18 and TRBJ2-1, with 9 nucleotides matching TRBD2. Germline assignment: CDR1 KGHSH and CDR2 LQKENI. CDR3 size: 14 residues. After removal of 6 bases from V and 8 bases from J, the junction contained 8 bases not matched to a gene. CDR3 amino acids: CASSPGTSLDEQFF. The CDR3 DNA follows: TGTGCCAGCTCCCCGGGGACTAGCCTCGATGAGCAGTTCTTC.

The table lists this clonotype with a few counts. This sequence joins TRBV12-3 or TRBV12-4 and TRBJ2-2, with 10 bases matching TRBD1. The CDR3 consists of 16 residues. J was trimmed by 3 bases and V by 5 bases; bases with no gene match: 6. The CDR3 loop reads CASSQRTGGDTGELFF. The CDR3 DNA is TGTGCCAGCAGTCAACGGACAGGGGGTGACACCGGGGAGCTGTTTTTT.

J is TRBJ2-3 and V is TRBV14; perhaps TRBD1 as D (6 bases). Germline-derived CDR1 and CDR2 are SGHDN and FVKESK. Trimming took off 4 bases at V and 5 bases at J, with 13 bases between the two ends. The CDR3 sequence is 14 residues long. This chain's CDR3 is CASSLYQTGDTQYF. The CDR3 coding sequence is TGTGCCAGCAGCCTATACCAGACAGGAGATACGCAGTATTTT. The whole variable domain, filled in from reference TRBV14 and TRBJ2-3, reads EAGVTQFPSHSVIEKGQTVTLRCDPISGHDNLYWYRRVMGKEIKFLLHFVKESKQDESGMPNNRFLAERTGGTYSTLKVQPAELEDSGVYFCASSLYQTGDTQYFGPGTRLTVL.

The genes are TRBV19 and TRBJ2-7; 8 bases are shared with TRBD2. Germline values: CDR1 LNHDA, CDR2 SQIVND (reference sequence). Losses at the gene ends were 3 bases for V and 3 bases for J; bases not matched to a gene: 13. The CDR3 length is 17 residues. CDR3 protein: CASSIRDIAGSVYEQYF. Written as DNA, the CDR3 is TGTGCCAGTAGTATTAGGGATATAGCGGGGTCGGTCTACGAGCAGTACTTC.